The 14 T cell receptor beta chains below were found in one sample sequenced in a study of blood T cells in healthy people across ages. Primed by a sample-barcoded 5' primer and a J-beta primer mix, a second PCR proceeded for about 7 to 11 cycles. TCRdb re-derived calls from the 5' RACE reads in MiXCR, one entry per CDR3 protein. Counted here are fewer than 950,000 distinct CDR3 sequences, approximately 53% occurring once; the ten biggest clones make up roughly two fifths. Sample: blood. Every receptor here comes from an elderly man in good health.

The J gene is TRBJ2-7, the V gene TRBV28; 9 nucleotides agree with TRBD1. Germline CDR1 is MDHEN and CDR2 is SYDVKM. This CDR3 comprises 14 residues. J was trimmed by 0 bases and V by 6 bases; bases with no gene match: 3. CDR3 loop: CASRDRGASYEQYF. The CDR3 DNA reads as TGTGCCAGCAGGGACAGGGGTGCCTCCTACGAGCAGTACTTC.

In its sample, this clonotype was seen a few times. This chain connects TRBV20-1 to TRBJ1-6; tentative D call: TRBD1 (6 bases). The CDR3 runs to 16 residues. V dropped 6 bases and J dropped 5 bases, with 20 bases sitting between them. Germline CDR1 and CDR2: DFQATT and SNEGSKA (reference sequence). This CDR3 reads CSALQGGEGDNSPLHF. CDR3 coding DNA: TGCAGTGCCCTCCAAGGGGGAGAAGGTGATAATTCACCCCTCCACTTT.

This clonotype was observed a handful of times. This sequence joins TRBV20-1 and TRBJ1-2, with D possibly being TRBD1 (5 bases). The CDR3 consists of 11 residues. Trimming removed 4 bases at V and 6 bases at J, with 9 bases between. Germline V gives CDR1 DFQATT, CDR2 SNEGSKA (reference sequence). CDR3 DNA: TGCAGTGCTACCCAGACAGATGGCTACACCTTC. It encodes CSATQTDGYTF.

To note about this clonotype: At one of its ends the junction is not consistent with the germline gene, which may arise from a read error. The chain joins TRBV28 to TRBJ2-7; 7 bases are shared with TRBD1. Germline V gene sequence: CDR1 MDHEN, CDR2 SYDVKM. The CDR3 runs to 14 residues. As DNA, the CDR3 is TGTACCAGCAGTTTCGACAGGGTTCGGGGTGAGCAGTACTTC. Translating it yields CTSSFDRVRGEQYF.

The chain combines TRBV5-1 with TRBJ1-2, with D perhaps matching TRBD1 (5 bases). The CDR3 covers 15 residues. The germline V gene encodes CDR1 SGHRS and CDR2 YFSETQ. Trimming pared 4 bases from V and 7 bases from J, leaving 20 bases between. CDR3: CASSARELPGCGYTF. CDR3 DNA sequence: TGCGCCAGCAGCGCGCGAGAGTTGCCAGGGTGTGGCTACACCTTC.

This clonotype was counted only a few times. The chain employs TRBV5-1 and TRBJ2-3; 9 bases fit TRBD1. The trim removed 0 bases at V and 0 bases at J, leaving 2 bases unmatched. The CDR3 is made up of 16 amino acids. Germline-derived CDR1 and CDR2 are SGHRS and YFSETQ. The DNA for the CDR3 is TGCGCCAGCAGCTTGGACAGGGGGCTGAGCACAGATACGCAGTATTTT. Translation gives CASSLDRGLSTDTQYF.

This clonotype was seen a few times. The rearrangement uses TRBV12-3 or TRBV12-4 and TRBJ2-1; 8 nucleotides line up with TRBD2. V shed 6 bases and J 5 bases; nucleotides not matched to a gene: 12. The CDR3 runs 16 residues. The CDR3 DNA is TGTGCCAGCAGCCAGCTAGTGCTAGCGGGCGACAATGAGCAGTTCTTC. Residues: CASSQLVLAGDNEQFF.

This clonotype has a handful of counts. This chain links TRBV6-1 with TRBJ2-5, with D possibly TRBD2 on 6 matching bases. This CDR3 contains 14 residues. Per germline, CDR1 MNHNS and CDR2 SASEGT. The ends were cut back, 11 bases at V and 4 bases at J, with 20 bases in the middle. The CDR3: CAAGGGRRGETQYF. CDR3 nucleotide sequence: TGTGCCGCTGGTGGAGGGCGGAGAGGAGAGACCCAGTACTTC.

This CDR3 reads CATSDRTRQTYNEQFF. Written as DNA, the CDR3 is TGTGCCACCAGTGACCGGACAAGGCAGACCTACAATGAGCAGTTCTTC. This rearrangement joins TRBV24-1 to TRBJ2-1; D is possibly TRBD1 (5 bases). Germline V gives CDR1 KGHDR, CDR2 SFDVKD. This CDR3 spans 16 amino acids. Trimming removed 4 bases at V and 2 bases at J, with 14 bases between.

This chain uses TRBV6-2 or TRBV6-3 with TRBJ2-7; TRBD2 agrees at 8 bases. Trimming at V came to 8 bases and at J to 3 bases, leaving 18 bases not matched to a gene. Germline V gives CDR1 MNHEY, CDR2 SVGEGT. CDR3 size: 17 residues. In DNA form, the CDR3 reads TGTGCCAGCTCTACCTCTCCGGGGGGGCTACCCGTCTACGAGCAGTACTTC. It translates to CASSTSPGGLPVYEQYF.

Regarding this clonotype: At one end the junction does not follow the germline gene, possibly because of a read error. CDR3 DNA: TGTGCCATCAGTGAGGGGGCGGGCAATCAGTCCCAGCATTTT. Protein: CAISEGAGNQSQHF. The chain employs TRBV10-3 and TRBJ1-5; TRBD1 is a possible D gene (5 bases). This CDR3 comprises 14 residues. The germline V gene encodes CDR1 ENHRY and CDR2 SYGVKD.

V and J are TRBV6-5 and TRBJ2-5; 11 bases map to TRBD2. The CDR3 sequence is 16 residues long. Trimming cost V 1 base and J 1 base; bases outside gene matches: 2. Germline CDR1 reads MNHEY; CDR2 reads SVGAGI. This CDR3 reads CASSYLAGGPQETQYF. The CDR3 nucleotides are TGTGCCAGCAGTTACTTAGCGGGGGGGCCCCAAGAGACCCAGTACTTC.

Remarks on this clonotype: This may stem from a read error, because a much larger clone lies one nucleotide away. In DNA form, the CDR3 reads TGTGCCAGCAGCTACGGGAGGGCCTCCTACAATGAGCAGTACTTC. The encoded protein is CASSYGRASYNEQYF. The chain links TRBV3-1 to TRBJ2-1; 8 nucleotides line up with TRBD2. The DNA matches TRBJ2-7 better at its end, which makes the J call doubtful. This CDR3 region has 15 residues. CDR1 and CDR2 from the germline V gene are LGHDT and YNNKEL (reference sequence).

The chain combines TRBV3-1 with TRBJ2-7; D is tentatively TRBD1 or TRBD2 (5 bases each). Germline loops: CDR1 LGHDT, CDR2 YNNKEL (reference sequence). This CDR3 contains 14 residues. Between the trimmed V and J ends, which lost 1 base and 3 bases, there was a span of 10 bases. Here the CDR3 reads CASSQVGDVYEQYF. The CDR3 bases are TGTGCCAGCAGCCAAGTAGGGGACGTCTACGAGCAGTACTTC.